This T cell receptor (beta chain) is drawn from a study of control samples from healthy donors and cancer patients. TCRdb keeps only in-frame clones here, not all; method: immunoSEQ multiplex PCR. The sample shows 100,000 to 150,000 clones, under 95% of them seen only once. Germline loops: CDR1 SGHRS, CDR2 YFSETQ. The CDR3 spans 15 residues. With 0 bases removed from V and 1 base from J, the gap between germline ends came to 10 bases. The sample comprised blood. The V gene is TRBV5-1, the J gene TRBJ1-1; tentative D call: TRBD1 (6 bases). This TCR was sampled from a man younger than 35 in good health. In nucleotides, the CDR3 is TGCGCCAGCAGCTTGGTGGTGGGGGCGAACACTGAAGCTTTCTTT. Translated, it gives CASSLVVGANTEAFF.